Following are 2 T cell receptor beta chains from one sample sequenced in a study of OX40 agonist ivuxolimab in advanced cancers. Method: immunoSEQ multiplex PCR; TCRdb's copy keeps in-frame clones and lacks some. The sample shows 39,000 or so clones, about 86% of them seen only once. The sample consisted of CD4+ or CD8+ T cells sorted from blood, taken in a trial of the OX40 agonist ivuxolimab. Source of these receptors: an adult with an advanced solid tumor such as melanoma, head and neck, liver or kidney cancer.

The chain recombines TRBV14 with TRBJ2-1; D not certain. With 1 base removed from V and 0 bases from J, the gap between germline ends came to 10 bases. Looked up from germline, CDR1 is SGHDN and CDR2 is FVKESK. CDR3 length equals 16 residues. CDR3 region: CASSQVGSSSYNEQFF. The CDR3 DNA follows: TGTGCCAGCAGCCAAGTAGGCTCGAGCTCCTACAATGAGCAGTTCTTC.

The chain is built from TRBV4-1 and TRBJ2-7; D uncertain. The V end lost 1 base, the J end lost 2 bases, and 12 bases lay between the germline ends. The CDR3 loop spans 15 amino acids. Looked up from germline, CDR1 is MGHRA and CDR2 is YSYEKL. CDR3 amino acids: CASSQANGRTYEQYF. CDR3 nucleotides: TGCGCCAGCAGCCAAGCGAACGGGCGGACCTACGAGCAGTACTTC.